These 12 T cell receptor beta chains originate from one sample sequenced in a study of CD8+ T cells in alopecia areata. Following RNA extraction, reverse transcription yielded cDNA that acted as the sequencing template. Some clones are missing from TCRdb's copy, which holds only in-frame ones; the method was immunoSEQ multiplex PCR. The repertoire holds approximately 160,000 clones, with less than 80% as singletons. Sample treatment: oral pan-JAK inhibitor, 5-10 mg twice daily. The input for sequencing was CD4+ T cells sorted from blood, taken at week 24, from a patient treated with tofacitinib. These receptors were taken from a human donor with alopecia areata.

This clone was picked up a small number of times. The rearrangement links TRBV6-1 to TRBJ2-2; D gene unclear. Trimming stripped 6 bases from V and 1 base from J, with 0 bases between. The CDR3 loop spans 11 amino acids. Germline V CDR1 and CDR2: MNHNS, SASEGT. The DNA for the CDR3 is TGTGCCAGCAGGAACACCGGGGAGCTGTTTTTT. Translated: CASRNTGELFF.

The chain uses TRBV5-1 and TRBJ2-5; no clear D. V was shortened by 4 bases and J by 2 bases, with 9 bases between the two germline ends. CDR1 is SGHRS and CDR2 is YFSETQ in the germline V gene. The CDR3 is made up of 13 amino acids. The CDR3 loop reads CASSQPGQETQYF. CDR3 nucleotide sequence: TGCGCCAGCAGCCAACCTGGGCAAGAGACCCAGTACTTC. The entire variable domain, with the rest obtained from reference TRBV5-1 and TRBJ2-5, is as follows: KAGVTQTPRYLIKTRGQQVTLSCSPISGHRSVSWYQQTPGQGLQFLFEYFSETQRNKGNFPGRFSGRQFSNSRSEMNVSTLELGDSALYLCASSQPGQETQYFGPGTRLLVL.

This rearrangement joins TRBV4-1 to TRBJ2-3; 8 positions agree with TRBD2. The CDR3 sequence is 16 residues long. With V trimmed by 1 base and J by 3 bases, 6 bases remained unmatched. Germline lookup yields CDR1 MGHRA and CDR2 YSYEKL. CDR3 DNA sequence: TGCGCCAGCAGCCAAGGTAGCGGGGCTCGGACAGATACGCAGTATTTT. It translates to CASSQGSGARTDTQYF.

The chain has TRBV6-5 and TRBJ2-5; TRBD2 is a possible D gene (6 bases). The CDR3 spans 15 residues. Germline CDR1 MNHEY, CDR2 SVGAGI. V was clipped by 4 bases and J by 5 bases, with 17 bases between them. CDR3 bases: TGTGCCAGCAGTTCCCGAGTCCGGGAGTGGGAGACCCAGTACTTC. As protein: CASSSRVREWETQYF.

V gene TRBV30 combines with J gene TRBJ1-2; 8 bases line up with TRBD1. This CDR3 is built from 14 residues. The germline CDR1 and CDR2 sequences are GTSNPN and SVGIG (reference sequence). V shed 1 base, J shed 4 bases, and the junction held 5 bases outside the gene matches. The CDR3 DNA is TGTGCCTGGAGTGCAGGACAGGGCCCCTATGGCTACACCTTC. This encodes CAWSAGQGPYGYTF. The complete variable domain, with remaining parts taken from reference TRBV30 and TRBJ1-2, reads SQTIHQWPATLVQPVGSPLSLECTVEGTSNPNLYWYRQAAGRGLQLLFYSVGIGQISSEVPQNLSASRPQDRQFILSSKKLLLSDSGFYLCAWSAGQGPYGYTFGSGTRLTVV.

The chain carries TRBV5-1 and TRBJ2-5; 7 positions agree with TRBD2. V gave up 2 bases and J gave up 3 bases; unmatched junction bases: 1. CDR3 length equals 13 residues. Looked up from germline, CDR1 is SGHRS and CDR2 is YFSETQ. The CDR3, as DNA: TGCGCCAGCAGCTTCCTAGCGGAAGAGACCCAGTACTTC. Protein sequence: CASSFLAEETQYF.

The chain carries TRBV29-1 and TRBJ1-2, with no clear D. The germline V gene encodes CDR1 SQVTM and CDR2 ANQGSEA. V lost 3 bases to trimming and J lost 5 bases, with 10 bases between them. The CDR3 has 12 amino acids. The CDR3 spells CSVEEANYGYTF. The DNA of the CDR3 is TGCAGCGTTGAGGAGGCAAATTATGGCTACACCTTC.

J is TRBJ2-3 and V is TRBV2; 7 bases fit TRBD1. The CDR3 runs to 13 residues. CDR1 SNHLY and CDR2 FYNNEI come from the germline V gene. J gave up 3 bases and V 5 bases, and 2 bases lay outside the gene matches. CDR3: CASSTGQTDTQYF. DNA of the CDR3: TGTGCCAGCAGTACGGGACAGACAGATACGCAGTATTTT.

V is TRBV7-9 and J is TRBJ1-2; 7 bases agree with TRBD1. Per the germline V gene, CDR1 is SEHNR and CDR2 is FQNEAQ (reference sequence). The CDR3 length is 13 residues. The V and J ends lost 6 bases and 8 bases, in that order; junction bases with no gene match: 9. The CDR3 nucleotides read TGTGCCAGCAGATTCTCTGACAGGGAGGGCTACACCTTC. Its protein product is CASRFSDREGYTF.

The CDR3: CASSLTSGGAGETQYF. The CDR3 bases are TGTGCCAGCAGCTTGACTAGCGGGGGGGCCGGAGAGACCCAGTACTTC. This chain links TRBV7-9 with TRBJ2-5, with 14 positions matching TRBD2. Germline CDR1 and CDR2: SEHNR and FQNEAQ (reference sequence). The CDR3 contains 16 residues. With 3 bases clipped from V and 4 bases from J, the junction kept 4 bases outside the gene matches.

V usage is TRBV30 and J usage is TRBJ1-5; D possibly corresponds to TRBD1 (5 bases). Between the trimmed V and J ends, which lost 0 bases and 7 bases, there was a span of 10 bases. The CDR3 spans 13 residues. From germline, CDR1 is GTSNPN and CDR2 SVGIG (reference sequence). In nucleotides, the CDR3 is TGTGCCTGGAGTGTATATCAGGGACAGCCCCAGCATTTT. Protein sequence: CAWSVYQGQPQHF.

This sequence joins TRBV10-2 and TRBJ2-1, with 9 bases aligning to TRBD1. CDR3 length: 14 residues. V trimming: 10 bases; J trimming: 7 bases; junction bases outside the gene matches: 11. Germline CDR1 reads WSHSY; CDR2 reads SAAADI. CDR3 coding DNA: TGCGCCACCCTTGGGAGGGACAGGGAGAATGAGCAGTTCTTC. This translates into CATLGRDRENEQFF.